Listed here are 9 T cell receptor beta chains from one sample, sequenced in a study of regulatory T cells in long-lasting Graves disease. Combining iRepertoire HTBI primers with Arm-PCR of CDR3 regions, the authors built TCR beta libraries. MiXCR, applied by TCRdb to the multiplex PCR reads, yields one record per CDR3 protein. The sample holds hundreds of thousands of distinct CDR3 sequences, 20% seen once. Time point here: persistent/refractory GD, antithyroid drugs over 5 years with positive TRAb. From RNA extracted from PBMCs, the TCR library was made. Sequencing was performed on peripheral blood mononuclear cells (PBMCs), taken when the disease was refractory, from a patient treated with antithyroid drugs. Receptor source: a female donor with Graves disease.

This clonotype was detected only a few times. CDR3 DNA: TGTGCCAGCAACCCCGACATCCGGAACACTGAAGCTTTCTTT. As protein: CASNPDIRNTEAFF. The chain joins TRBV27 to TRBJ1-1; D gene unclear. There are 14 residues in the CDR3. Trimming stripped 7 bases from V and 1 base from J, with 13 bases between. Germline loops: CDR1 MNHEY, CDR2 SMNVEV (reference sequence).

The J gene is TRBJ1-4, the V gene TRBV20-1; D might be TRBD1 (6 bases). This CDR3 contains 16 residues. V lost 3 bases and J 0 bases, leaving 14 bases between the germline ends. In germline, CDR1 is DFQATT, CDR2 SNEGSKA (reference sequence). CDR3 residues: CSASGQNLATNEKLFF. CDR3 DNA: TGCAGTGCTAGCGGACAGAATCTTGCAACTAATGAAAAACTGTTTTTT.

This clonotype was counted only a few times. The rearrangement joins TRBV20-1 to TRBJ1-5, with 7 bases fitting TRBD1. With 5 bases clipped from V and 0 bases from J, the junction kept 4 bases outside the gene matches. Germline CDR1 is DFQATT and CDR2 is SNEGSKA (reference sequence). This CDR3 is built from 14 residues. The CDR3 sequence: CSAGGQYSNQPQHF. In DNA form, the CDR3 reads TGCAGTGCTGGGGGACAGTATAGCAATCAGCCCCAGCATTTT.

The rearrangement uses TRBV6-1 and TRBJ2-7; 7 bases align to TRBD2. The CDR3 length is 15 residues. Germline lookup yields CDR1 MNHNS and CDR2 SASEGT. After removal of 5 bases from V and 0 bases from J, the junction contained 7 bases not matched to a gene. The CDR3 DNA reads TGTGCCAGCAGTAAGTTGGGGGGGGGCTCCTACGAGCAGTACTTC. It codes for CASSKLGGGSYEQYF.

This clonotype was seen ten or more times. V is TRBV7-6 and J is TRBJ1-1; maybe TRBD1 (5 bases). Germline values: CDR1 SGHVS, CDR2 FNYEAQ. V was trimmed by 6 bases and J by 7 bases, leaving 15 bases between them. This CDR3 spans 13 amino acids. CDR3 sequence (DNA): TGTGCCAGCAGTCCATACAGGCTGGGTGAAGCTTTCTTT. Its protein product is CASSPYRLGEAFF. Full variable domain (rest looked up from reference TRBV7-6 and TRBJ1-1): GAGVSQSPRYKVTKRGQDVALRCDPISGHVSLYWYRQALGQGPEFLTYFNYEAQQDKSGLPNDRFSAERPEGSISTLTIQRTEQRDSAMYRCASSPYRLGEAFFGQGTRLTVV.

This clonotype showed up many times. V is TRBV18 and J is TRBJ1-2; TRBD1 is a possible D gene (5 bases). V shed 5 bases and J shed 3 bases, with 10 bases lying between them. The germline V gene has CDR1 KGHSH and CDR2 LQKENI. The CDR3 is 13 amino acids. The CDR3 is CASSSPTDYGYTF. The CDR3 DNA reads TGTGCCAGCTCATCCCCGACAGACTATGGCTACACCTTC.

This clonotype was recorded many times. The chain recombines TRBV18 with TRBJ1-1; D ambiguous. Trimming left V 3 bases short and J 7 bases short, with 9 bases between. CDR3 length: 12 residues. Germline V gene lookup returns CDR1 KGHSH and CDR2 LQKENI. CDR3 nucleotides: TGTGCCAGCTCACCGTCTCGTCATGAAGCTTTCTTT. Translated, it gives CASSPSRHEAFF.

Concerning this clonotype itself: This sequence is one base from a far larger clone and is likely a read error. The V and J genes are TRBV7-9 and TRBJ1-1, with D uncertain. The ends were cut back, 8 bases at V and 2 bases at J, with 12 bases in the middle. This CDR3 spans 13 amino acids. The germline V gene has CDR1 SEHNR and CDR2 FQNEAQ (reference sequence). In DNA, the CDR3 is TGTGCCAGCGTCTACGGGGTAAACACTGAAGCTTTCTTT. Residues: CASVYGVNTEAFF.

The V gene is TRBV7-6, the J gene TRBJ2-1, with 9 bases aligning to TRBD2. Germline assignment: CDR1 SGHVS and CDR2 FNYEAQ. This CDR3 spans 17 amino acids. Trimming removed 5 bases from V and 0 bases from J; junction bases left unmatched: 8. CDR3 protein: CASSGLAGGPSYNEQFF. As DNA, the CDR3 is TGTGCCAGCAGCGGACTCGCGGGAGGGCCCTCCTACAATGAGCAGTTCTTC.